This record covers a single T cell receptor (beta chain). Produced via immunoSEQ multiplex PCR; TCRdb's table is partial and in-frame only. This sample has over 250,000 clones, with around 87% found just once. The CDR3 is made up of 14 amino acids. Germline loops: CDR1 SGHRS, CDR2 YFSETQ. The ends were cut back, 0 bases at V and 0 bases at J, with 5 bases in the middle. The data belong to a study of cytomegalovirus exposure and HLA in healthy donors. Sequencing used PBMCs. The chain links TRBV5-1 to TRBJ2-3; no firm D call. The TCR was taken from a young woman in good health and CMV-seropositive. CDR3 sequence (DNA): TGCGCCAGCAGCTTGGGGCACAGCACAGATACGCAGTATTTT. It translates to CASSLGHSTDTQYF.